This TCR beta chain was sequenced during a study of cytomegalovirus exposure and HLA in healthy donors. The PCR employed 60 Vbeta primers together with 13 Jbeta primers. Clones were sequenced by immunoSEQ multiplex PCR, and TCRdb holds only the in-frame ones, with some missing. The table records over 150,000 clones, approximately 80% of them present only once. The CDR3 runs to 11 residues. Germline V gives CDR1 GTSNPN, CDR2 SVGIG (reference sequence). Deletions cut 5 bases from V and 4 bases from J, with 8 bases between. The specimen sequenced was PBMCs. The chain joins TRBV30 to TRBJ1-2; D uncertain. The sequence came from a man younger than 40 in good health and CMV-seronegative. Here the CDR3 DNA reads TGTGCCTGGGGGCCCTCCTATGGCTACACCTTC. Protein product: CAWGPSYGYTF. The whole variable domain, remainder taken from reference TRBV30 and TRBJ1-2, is SQTIHQWPATLVQPVGSPLSLECTVEGTSNPNLYWYRQAAGRGLQLLFYSVGIGQISSEVPQNLSASRPQDRQFILSSKKLLLSDSGFYLCAWGPSYGYTFGSGTRLTVV.